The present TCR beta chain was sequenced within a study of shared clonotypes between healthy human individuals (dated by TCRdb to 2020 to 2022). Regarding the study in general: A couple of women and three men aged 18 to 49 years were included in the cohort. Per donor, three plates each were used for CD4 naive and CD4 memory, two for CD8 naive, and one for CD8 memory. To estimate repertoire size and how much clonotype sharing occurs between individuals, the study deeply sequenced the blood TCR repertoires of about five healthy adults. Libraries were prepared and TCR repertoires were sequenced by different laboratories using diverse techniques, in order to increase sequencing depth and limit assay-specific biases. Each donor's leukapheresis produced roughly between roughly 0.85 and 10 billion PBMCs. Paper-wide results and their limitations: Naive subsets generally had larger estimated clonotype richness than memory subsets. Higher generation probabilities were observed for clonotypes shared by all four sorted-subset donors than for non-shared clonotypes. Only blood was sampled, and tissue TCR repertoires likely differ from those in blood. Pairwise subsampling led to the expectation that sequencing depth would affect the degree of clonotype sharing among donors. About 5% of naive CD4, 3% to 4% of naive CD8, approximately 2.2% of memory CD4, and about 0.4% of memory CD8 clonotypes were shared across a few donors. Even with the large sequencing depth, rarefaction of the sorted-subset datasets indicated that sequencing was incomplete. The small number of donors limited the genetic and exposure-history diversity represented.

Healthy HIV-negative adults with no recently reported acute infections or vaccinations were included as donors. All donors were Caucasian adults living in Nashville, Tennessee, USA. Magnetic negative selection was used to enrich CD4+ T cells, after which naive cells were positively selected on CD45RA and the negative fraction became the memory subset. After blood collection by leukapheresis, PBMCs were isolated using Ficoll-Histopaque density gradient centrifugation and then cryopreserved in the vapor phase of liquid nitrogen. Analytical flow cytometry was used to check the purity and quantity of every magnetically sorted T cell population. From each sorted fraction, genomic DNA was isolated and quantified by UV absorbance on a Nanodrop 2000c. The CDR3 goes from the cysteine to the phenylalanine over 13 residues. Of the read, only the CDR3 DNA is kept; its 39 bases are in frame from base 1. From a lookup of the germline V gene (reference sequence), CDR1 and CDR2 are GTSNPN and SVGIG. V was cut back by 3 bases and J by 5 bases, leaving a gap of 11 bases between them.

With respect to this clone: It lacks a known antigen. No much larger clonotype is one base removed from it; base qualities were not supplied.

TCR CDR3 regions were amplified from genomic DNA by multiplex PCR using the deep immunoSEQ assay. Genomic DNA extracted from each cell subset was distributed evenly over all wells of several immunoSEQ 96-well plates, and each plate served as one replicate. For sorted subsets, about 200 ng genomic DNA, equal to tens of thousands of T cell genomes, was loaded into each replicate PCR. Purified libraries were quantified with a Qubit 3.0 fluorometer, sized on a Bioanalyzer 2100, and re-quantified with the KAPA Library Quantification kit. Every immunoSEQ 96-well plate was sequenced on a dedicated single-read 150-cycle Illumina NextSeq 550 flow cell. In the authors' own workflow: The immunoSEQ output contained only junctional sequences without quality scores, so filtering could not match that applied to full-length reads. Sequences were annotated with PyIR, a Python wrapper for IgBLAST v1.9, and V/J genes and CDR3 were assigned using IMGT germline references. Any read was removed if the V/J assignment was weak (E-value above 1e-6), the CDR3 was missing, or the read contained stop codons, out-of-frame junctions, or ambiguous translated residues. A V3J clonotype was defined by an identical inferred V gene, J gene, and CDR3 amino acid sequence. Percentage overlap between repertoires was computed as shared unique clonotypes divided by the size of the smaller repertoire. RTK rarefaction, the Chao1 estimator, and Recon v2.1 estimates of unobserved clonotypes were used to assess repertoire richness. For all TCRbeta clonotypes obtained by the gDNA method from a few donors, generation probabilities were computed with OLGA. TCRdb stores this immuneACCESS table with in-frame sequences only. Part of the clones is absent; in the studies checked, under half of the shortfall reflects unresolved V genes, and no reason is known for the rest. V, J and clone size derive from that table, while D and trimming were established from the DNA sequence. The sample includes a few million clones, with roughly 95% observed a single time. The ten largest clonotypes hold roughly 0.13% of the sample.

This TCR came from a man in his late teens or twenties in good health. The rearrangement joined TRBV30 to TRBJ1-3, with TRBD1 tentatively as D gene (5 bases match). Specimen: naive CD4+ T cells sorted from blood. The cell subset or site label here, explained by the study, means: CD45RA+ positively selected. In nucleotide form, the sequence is TGTGCCTGGAGAGCTGGGGCCCGAAACACCATATATTTT. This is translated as CAWRAGARNTIYF.